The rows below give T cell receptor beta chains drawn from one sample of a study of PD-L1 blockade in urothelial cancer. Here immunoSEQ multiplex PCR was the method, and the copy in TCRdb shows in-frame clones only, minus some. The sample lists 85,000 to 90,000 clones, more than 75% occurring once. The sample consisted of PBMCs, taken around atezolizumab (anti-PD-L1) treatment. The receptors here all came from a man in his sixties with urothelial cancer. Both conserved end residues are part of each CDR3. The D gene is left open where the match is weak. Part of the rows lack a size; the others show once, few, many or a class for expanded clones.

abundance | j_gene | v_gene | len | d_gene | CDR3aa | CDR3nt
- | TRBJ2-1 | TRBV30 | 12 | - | CAWSSQRGEQFF | TGTGCCTGGAGTTCCCAACGGGGTGAGCAGTTCTTC
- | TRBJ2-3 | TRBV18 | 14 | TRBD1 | CASSPGPGGDTQYF | TGTGCCAGCTCACCAGGGCCAGGGGGAGATACGCAGTATTTT
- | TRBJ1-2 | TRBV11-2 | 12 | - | CASSAKAEGYTF | TGTGCCAGCAGCGCCAAAGCCGAGGGCTACACCTTC
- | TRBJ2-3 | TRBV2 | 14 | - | CASGRDTASDTQYF | TGTGCCAGCGGTAGGGACACTGCATCAGATACGCAGTATTTT
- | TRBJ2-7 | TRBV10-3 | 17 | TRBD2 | CAISESRGTSGNYEQYF | TGTGCCATCAGTGAGTCAAGGGGGACTAGCGGGAACTACGAGCAGTACTTC
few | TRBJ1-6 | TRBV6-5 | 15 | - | CASSPSGGGNSPLHF | TGTGCCAGCAGTCCAAGCGGGGGGGGTAATTCACCCCTCCACTTT
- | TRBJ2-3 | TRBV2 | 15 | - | CATSFGRGGTDTQYF | TGTGCCACCTCCTTCGGGCGGGGCGGCACAGATACGCAGTATTTT
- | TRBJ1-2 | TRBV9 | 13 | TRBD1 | CASTLGQGDGYTF | TGTGCCAGCACCCTGGGACAGGGAGATGGCTACACCTTC
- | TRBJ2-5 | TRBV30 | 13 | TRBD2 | CAWAYGGAETQYF | TGTGCCTGGGCCTACGGGGGGGCCGAGACCCAGTACTTC
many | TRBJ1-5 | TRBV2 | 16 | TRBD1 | CASRGHRGPSNQPQHF | TGTGCCAGCAGGGGACACAGGGGCCCTAGCAATCAGCCCCAGCATTTT
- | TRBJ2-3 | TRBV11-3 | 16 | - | CASSPKLQGYPDTQYF | TGTGCCAGCAGCCCAAAACTACAGGGTTACCCCGATACGCAGTATTTT
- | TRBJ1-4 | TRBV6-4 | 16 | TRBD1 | CASRASLRGLGEKLFF | TGTGCCAGCAGAGCCAGTCTTAGGGGGCTCGGAGAAAAACTGTTTTTT
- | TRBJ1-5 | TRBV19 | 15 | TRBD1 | CASRPGTGTRGPQHF | TGTGCCAGTAGACCCGGGACAGGTACCAGGGGGCCCCAGCATTTT
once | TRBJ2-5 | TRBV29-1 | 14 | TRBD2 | CSVVWGRAGETQYF | TGCAGCGTTGTCTGGGGGAGGGCGGGGGAGACCCAGTACTTC
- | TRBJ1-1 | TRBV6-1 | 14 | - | CASSRDNRNTEAFF | TGTGCCAGCAGCCGGGACAACCGGAACACTGAAGCTTTCTTT
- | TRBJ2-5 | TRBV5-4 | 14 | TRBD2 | CASSDGRSPETQYF | TGTGCCAGCAGCGACGGGAGGAGTCCAGAGACCCAGTACTTC
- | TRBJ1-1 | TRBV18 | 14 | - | CASSSLTGDTEAFF | TGTGCCAGCTCAAGCCTTACAGGAGACACTGAAGCTTTCTTT
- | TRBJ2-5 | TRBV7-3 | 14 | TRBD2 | CASSATSGKETQYF | TGTGCCAGCAGCGCAACTAGCGGGAAAGAGACCCAGTACTTC
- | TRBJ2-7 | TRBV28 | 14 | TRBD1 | CASRKQGFNYEQYF | TGTGCCAGCAGGAAACAGGGGTTTAACTACGAGCAGTACTTC
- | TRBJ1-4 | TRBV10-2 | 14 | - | CASSESGDNEKLFF | TGCGCCAGCAGTGAATCAGGGGATAATGAAAAACTGTTTTTT
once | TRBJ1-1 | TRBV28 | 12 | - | CASTFRGTEAFF | TGTGCCAGCACATTTCGGGGCACTGAAGCTTTCTTT
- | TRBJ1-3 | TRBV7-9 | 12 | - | CAGLDIGNTIYF | TGTGCCGGTCTCGACATTGGAAACACCATATATTTT
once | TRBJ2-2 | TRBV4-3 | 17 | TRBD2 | CASSQNLAGVGTGELFF | TGCGCCAGCAGCCAGAATCTAGCGGGAGTTGGGACCGGGGAGCTGTTTTTT
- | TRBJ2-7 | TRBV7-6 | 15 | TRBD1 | CASSYQDRVPYEQYF | TGTGCCAGCAGCTATCAGGACAGGGTTCCCTACGAGCAGTACTTC
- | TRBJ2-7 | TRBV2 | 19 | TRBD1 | CASYFPLDGVLQGKREQYF | TGTGCCAGCTACTTCCCTTTGGACGGCGTTCTACAGGGGAAGCGGGAGCAGTACTTC
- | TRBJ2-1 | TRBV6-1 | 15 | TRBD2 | CASIPTSGGLGEQFF | TGTGCCAGCATTCCGACTAGCGGGGGGCTCGGTGAGCAGTTCTTC
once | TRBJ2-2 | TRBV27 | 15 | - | CASGLGGANTGELFF | TGTGCCAGCGGTTTAGGAGGGGCGAACACCGGGGAGCTGTTTTTT
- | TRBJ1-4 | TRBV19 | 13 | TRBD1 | CASWDRLNEKLFF | TGTGCCAGTTGGGACAGGCTAAATGAAAAACTGTTTTTT
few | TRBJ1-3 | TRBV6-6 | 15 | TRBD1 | CASSSQGAGGNTIYF | TGTGCCAGCAGTTCACAGGGGGCAGGGGGAAACACCATATATTTT
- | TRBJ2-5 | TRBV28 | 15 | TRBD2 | CASSPPLRGGETQYF | TGTGCCAGCAGTCCTCCTTTAAGGGGAGGGGAGACCCAGTACTTC